This entry describes one T cell receptor beta chain. Antigen specificity is unknown. The length of the CDR3 is 17 residues. Trimming shortened V by 2 bases and J by 0 bases, and 11 bases separated the two germline ends. Germline CDR1 reads LNHDA; CDR2 reads SQIVND (reference sequence). Produced via immunoSEQ multiplex PCR; TCRdb's table is partial and in-frame only. The sample lists roughly 89,000 clones; 80% to 95% were seen once. These data come from a study of graft-versus-host responses after intestinal transplantation. Turning to the study itself: All recipients got anti-thymocyte globulin induction, then tacrolimus and steroids for approximately 3 years. Study conclusions and caveats: The marrow of recipients harbored GvH clones, and ileum or blood showed some of them first. Declines in HvG clones occurring early post-transplant were associated with peak circulating GvH clone levels.

The input for sequencing was unstimulated CD4+ T cells sorted from spleen or lymph node cells, taken before intestinal transplant. The rearrangement links TRBV19 to TRBJ1-6; maybe TRBD1 (6 bases). The source is a human donor who received an intestinal transplant. CDR3 residues: CASSIPGTLSYNSPLHF. In nucleotides, the CDR3 is TGTGCCAGTAGTATACCCGGGACACTCTCCTATAATTCACCCCTCCACTTT. The whole variable domain, remainder taken from reference TRBV19 and TRBJ1-6, is DGGITQSPKYLFRKEGQNVTLSCEQNLNHDAMYWYRQDPGQGLRLIYYSQIVNDFQKGDIAEGYSVSREKKESFPLTVTSAQKNPTAFYLCASSIPGTLSYNSPLHFGNGTRLTVT.